Listed here are 9 T cell receptor beta chains from one sample, sequenced in a study of Graves' ophthalmopathy and Graves' hyperthyroidism. Researchers took RNA transcripts and amplified TCR beta CDR3 regions from them. HTBI primers were used in a first-round RT-PCR, which preceded a second-round multiplex PCR. TCRdb recomputed calls from the multiplex PCR reads with MiXCR, one row per CDR3 protein. The sample includes hundreds of thousands of distinct CDR3 sequences, roughly 21% of them seen just once. Sequences were obtained from peripheral blood. The receptors were gathered from a woman between 50 and 59 years old with Graves' ophthalmopathy.

A few counts support this clonotype. V and J are TRBV6-1 and TRBJ1-5; a weak D match, TRBD1 (5 bases). Germline V CDR1 and CDR2: MNHNS, SASEGT. V was clipped by 6 bases and J by 2 bases, with 14 bases between them. This CDR3 comprises 15 residues. CDR3 nucleotide sequence: TGTGCCAGCAGAGCGGCGGGGGATGGCAATCAGCCCCAGCATTTT. Its protein product is CASRAAGDGNQPQHF.

This clonotype was recorded many times. The chain uses TRBV6-5 and TRBJ1-6; 9 nucleotides line up with TRBD1. The length of the CDR3 is 15 residues. J lost 7 bases, V lost 0 bases, and 1 base had no gene match. CDR1 and CDR2 from the germline V gene are MNHEY and SVGAGI. The CDR3 spells CASSYSGTGNSPLHF. CDR3 nucleotide sequence: TGTGCCAGCAGTTACTCGGGGACAGGGAATTCACCCCTCCACTTT.

This clonotype was observed at least ten times. The chain recombines TRBV28 with TRBJ2-7; 8 positions match TRBD1. Trimming at V came to 6 bases and at J to 5 bases, leaving 9 bases not matched to a gene. CDR1 is MDHEN and CDR2 is SYDVKM in the germline V gene. The CDR3 covers 14 residues. In nucleotides, the CDR3 is TGTGCCAGCAGCTCCCCGGGACAGGTCCACGAGCAGTACTTC. This encodes CASSSPGQVHEQYF.

This clonotype was found many times. The CDR3 loop reads CASSQDRGDTQYF. The CDR3 DNA sequence: TGTGCCAGCAGCCAAGACCGAGGGGATACGCAGTATTTT. This sequence joins TRBV7-3 and TRBJ2-3; D might be TRBD2 (5 bases). V was cut by 5 bases and J by 6 bases, with 12 bases left in between. This CDR3 comprises 13 residues. CDR1 SGHTA and CDR2 FQGTGA come from the germline V gene.

This clonotype was counted ten times or more. This sequence joins TRBV6-1 and TRBJ1-2; 7 bases line up with TRBD1. V shed 5 bases and J 4 bases; nucleotides not matched to a gene: 4. The germline V gene has CDR1 MNHNS and CDR2 SASEGT. The CDR3 has 13 amino acids. The CDR3 sequence is CASSPRGPYGYTF. In DNA form, the CDR3 reads TGTGCCAGCAGTCCTAGGGGGCCCTATGGCTACACCTTC.

The chain links TRBV6-5 to TRBJ1-1; TRBD1 is a possible D gene (5 bases). The CDR3 sequence is 15 residues long. Deletions cut 2 bases from V and 5 bases from J, with 15 bases between. Germline V lookup: CDR1 MNHEY, CDR2 SVGAGI. CDR3 nucleotides: TGTGCCAGCAGTTACGGGTGGGCAGGGAATACTGAAGCTTTCTTT. The encoded protein is CASSYGWAGNTEAFF.

Points on this clonotype: Just one base apart from a much larger clone, this may be a read error. The rearrangement joins TRBV7-2 to TRBJ1-2; D might be TRBD1 (6 bases). The CDR3 loop spans 13 amino acids. Germline CDR1 is SGHTA and CDR2 is FQGNSA. In DNA, the CDR3 is TGTGCCAGCAGCACGGGACATTGGAATGGCTACGCCTTC. Translating gives CASSTGHWNGYAF.

This rearrangement joins TRBV6-1 to TRBJ1-5; D call uncertain. Trimming cost V 2 bases and J 3 bases, with 8 bases left between them. Germline lookup yields CDR1 MNHNS and CDR2 SASEGT. This CDR3 comprises 14 residues. This chain's CDR3 is CASSETQNNQPQHF. Written as DNA, the CDR3 is TGTGCCAGCAGTGAAACCCAGAACAATCAGCCCCAGCATTTT.

This clonotype was recorded many times. The gene calls are TRBV24-1 and TRBJ2-2; D is perhaps TRBD2 (5 bases). The CDR3 extends over 16 amino acids. Trimming pared 1 base from V and 6 bases from J, leaving 14 bases between. Germline loops: CDR1 KGHDR, CDR2 SFDVKD. CDR3 bases: TGTGCCACCAGTGATTTTGGAGCGGCCCCGTCCGGGGAGCTGTTTTTT. Its translation: CATSDFGAAPSGELFF.